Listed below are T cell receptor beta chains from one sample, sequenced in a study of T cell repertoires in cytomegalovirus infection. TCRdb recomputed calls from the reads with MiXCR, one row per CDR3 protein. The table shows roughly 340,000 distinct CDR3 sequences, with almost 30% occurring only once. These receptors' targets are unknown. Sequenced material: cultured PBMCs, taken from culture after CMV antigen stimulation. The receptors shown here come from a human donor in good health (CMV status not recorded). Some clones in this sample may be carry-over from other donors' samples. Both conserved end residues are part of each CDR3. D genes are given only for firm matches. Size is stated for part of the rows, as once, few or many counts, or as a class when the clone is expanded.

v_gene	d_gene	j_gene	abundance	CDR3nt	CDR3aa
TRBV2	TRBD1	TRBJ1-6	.	TGTGCCAGCAGTGCCTCAACAGGGGCTGATTCACCCCTCCACTTT	CASSASTGADSPLHF
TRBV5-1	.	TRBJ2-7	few	TGCGCCAGCAGCGACGGTAGCTTACGAGGGCAGTACTTC	CASSDGSLRGQYF
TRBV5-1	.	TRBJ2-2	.	TGCGCCAGCAGCTTGGCCCAGGGGTCCAGAACCGGGGAGCTGTTTTTT	CASSLAQGSRTGELFF
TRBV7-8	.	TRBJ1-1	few	TGTGCCAGCAGCTTACGGAGGGTCCTGAACACTGAAGCTTTCTTT	CASSLRRVLNTEAFF
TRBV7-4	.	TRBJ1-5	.	TGTGCCAGCAGCTCCACAGGGTTACTCAATCAGCCCCAGCATTTT	CASSSTGLLNQPQHF
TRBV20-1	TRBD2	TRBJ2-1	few	TGCAGTGCTAGAGATGGCGGGGGGCTGGAGTACAATGAGCAGTTCTTC	CSARDGGGLEYNEQFF
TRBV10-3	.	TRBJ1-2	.	TGTGCCCCCAGCGAAACCGGCTATGGCTACACCTTC	CAPSETGYGYTF
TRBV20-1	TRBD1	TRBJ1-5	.	TGCAGTGCTACCGGACAGGAGGGGGTGAATCAGCCCCAGCATTTT	CSATGQEGVNQPQHF
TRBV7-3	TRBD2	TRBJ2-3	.	TGTGCCAGCAGCTTAAGACTAGCGGGGGGATCAGATACGCAGTATTTT	CASSLRLAGGSDTQYF
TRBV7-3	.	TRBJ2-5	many	TGTGCCAGCAGCCTGGCCTCCAGCGGACAAGAGACCCAGTACTTC	CASSLASSGQETQYF
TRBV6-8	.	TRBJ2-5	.	TGTGCCAGCAGAGAACTAGCTAGGAGGGAGACCCAGTACTTC	CASRELARRETQYF
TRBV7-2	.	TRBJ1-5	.	TGTGCCAGCAGCTTATCTTTTGGGATAAATAGCAATCAGCCCCAGCATTTT	CASSLSFGINSNQPQHF
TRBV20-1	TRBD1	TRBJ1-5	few	TGCAGTGCTAGGGGTTACAGGGGATATGTGAATCAGCCCCAGCATTTT	CSARGYRGYVNQPQHF
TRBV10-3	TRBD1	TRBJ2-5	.	TGTGCCACCCTGACCGGGACAGGGGAAGAGACCCAGTACTTC	CATLTGTGEETQYF
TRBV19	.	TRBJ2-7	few	TGTGCCAGTCGTTCCCAGGTGGCAAAACCCCACGAGCAGTACTTC	CASRSQVAKPHEQYF
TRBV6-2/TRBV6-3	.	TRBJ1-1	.	TGTGCCAGCGGACGCAGTGCTGAAGCTTTCTTT	CASGRSAEAFF
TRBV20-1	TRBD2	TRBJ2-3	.	TGCAGTGCTGAGGCGGGAGCGGGCACAGATACGCAGTATTTT	CSAEAGAGTDTQYF
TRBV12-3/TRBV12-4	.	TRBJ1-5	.	TGTGCCAGCAGAAGGGCCCAAAGGGAGCAGCCCCAGCATTTT	CASRRAQREQPQHF
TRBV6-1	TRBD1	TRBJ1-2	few	TGTGCCAGCAGGGCCGGGACAGCGAACTCTAACTATGGCTACACCTTC	CASRAGTANSNYGYTF
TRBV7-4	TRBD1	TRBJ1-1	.	TGTGCCAGCAGTCCGGACAGGGGAGGGTTGAACACTGAAGCTTTCTTT	CASSPDRGGLNTEAFF
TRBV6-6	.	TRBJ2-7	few	TGTGCCAGCAGTTCCCGCTCCTACGAGCAGTACTTC	CASSSRSYEQYF
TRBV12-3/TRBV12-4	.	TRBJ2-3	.	TGTGCCAGCAGCCCCCCCCGGGGGACCCCTGATACGCAGTATTTT	CASSPPRGTPDTQYF
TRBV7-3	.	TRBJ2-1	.	TGTGCCAGCAGCGCCAGGGCCCTCTCCTACAATGAGCAGTTCTTC	CASSARALSYNEQFF
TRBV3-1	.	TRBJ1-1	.	TGTGCCAGCAGCCAAGGACGGGGGGCGACTGAAGCTTTCTTT	CASSQGRGATEAFF
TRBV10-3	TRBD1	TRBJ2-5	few	TGTGCCATCAGTGATACGACAGGGCAAGAGACCCAGTACTTC	CAISDTTGQETQYF
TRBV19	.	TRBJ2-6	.	TGTGCCAGTAGTATTATTGGGGCCAACGTCCTGACTTTC	CASSIIGANVLTF
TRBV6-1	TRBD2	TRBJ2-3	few	TGTGCCAGCAGTCGAGCGGGAGGGCCGTCGAGGGGAGCAACAGATACGCAGTATTTT	CASSRAGGPSRGATDTQYF
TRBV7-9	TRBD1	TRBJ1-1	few	TGTGCCAGCAGCTTAGCGGGCAGGGGGCTCACTGAAGCTTTCTTT	CASSLAGRGLTEAFF
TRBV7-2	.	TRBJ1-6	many	TGTGCCAGCAGCCTCAGTCGATGGAATTCACCCCTCCACTTT	CASSLSRWNSPLHF
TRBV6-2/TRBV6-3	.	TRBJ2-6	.	TGTGCCAGCAGTTGGGACCCCTCTGGGGCCAACGTCCTGACTTTC	CASSWDPSGANVLTF
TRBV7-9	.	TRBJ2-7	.	TGTGCCAGCGAGCGGCTTTCCTACGAGCAGTACTTC	CASERLSYEQYF
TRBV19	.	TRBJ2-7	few	TGTGCCAGTAGTATAGTGGCCGGAAACTCCTACGAGCAGTACTTC	CASSIVAGNSYEQYF
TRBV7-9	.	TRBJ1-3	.	TGTGCCAGCAGCTTAGAGGAAGCGTTCGGAAACACCATATATTTT	CASSLEEAFGNTIYF